This TCR beta chain was profiled in a study of naive and memory T cell subsets. Both TRBC1 and TRBC2 were covered by a beta constant-region primer of two equimolar oligonucleotides. TCRdb processed the UMI-ligation and nested PCR reads anew with MiXCR; each CDR3 protein has one entry. The sample holds roughly 98,000 distinct CDR3 sequences, 7% to 8% seen once. The CDR3 runs to 16 residues. Germline CDR1 is SGHTA and CDR2 is FQGNSA. Trimming pared 1 base from V and 1 base from J, leaving 13 bases between. This clonotype was seen once. The TCR originated in a human donor in good health. The chain couples TRBV7-2 to TRBJ1-1; the D is unclear. The specimen sequenced was central memory CD4+ T cells from blood. CDR3 nucleotide sequence: TGTGCCAGCAGCTTAGGGTACCAGCTACGGAACACTGAAGCTTTCTTT. Translated: CASSLGYQLRNTEAFF.